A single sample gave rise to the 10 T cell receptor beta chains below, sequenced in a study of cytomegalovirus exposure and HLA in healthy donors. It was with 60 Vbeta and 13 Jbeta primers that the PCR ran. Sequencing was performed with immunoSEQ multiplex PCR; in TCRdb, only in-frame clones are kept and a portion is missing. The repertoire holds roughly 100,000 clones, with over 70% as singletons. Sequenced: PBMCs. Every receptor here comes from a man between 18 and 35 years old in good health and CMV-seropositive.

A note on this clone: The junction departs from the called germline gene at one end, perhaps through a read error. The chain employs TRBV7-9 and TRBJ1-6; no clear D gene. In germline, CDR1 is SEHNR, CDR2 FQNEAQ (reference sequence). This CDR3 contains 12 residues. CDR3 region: CASSLSNPPLHF. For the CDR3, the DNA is TGTGCCAGCAGCTTATCTAATCCACCCCTCCACTTT.

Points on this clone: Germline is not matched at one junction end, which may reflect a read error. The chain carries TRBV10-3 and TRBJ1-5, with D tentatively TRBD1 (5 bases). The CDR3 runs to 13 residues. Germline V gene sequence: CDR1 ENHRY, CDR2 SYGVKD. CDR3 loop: CAISESVTVPPDF. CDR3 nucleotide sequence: TGTGCCATCAGTGAGTCCGTGACAGTCCCTCCTGATTTT.

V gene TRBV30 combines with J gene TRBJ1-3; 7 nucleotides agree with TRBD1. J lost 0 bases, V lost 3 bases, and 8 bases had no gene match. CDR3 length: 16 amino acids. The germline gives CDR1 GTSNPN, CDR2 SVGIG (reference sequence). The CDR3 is CAWSAGQPFSGNTIYF. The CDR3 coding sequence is TGTGCCTGGAGCGCGGGACAGCCCTTCTCTGGAAACACCATATATTTT.

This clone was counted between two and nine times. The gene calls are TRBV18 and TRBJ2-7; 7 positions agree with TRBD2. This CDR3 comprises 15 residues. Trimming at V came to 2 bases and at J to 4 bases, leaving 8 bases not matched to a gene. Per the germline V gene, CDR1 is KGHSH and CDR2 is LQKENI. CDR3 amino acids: CASSPFTLATYEQYF. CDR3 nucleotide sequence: TGTGCCAGCTCACCATTTACACTAGCGACATACGAGCAGTACTTC.

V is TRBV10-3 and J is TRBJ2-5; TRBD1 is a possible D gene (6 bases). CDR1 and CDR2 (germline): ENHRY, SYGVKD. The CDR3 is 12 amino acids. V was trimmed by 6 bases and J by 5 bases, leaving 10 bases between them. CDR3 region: CAIRQGSETQYF. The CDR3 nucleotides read TGTGCCATCAGACAGGGAAGCGAGACCCAGTACTTC.

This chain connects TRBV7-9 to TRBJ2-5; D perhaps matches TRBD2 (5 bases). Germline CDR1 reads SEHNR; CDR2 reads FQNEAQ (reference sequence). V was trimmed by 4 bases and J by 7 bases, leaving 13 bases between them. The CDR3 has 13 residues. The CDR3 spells CASSSGLAGTQYF. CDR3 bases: TGTGCCAGCAGCTCCGGACTCGCCGGGACCCAGTACTTC.

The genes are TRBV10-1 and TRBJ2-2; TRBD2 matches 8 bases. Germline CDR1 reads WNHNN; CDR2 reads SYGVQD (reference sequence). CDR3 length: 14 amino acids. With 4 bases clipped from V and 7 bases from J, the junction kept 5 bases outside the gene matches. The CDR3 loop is CASSGLGTSGELFF. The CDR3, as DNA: TGCGCCAGCAGTGGCCTCGGGACTAGCGGGGAGCTGTTTTTT.

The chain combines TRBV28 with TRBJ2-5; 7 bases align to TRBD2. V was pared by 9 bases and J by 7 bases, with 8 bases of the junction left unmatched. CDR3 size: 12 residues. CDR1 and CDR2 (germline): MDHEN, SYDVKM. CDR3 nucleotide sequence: TGTGCCAGTGGGGGGGTAAGAAGGACCCAGTACTTC. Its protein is CASGGVRRTQYF.

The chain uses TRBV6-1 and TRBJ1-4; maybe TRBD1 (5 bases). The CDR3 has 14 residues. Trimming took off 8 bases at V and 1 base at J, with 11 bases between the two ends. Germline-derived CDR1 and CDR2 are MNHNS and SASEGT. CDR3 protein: CASVAGGTNEKLFF. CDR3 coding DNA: TGTGCCAGCGTGGCCGGGGGAACTAATGAAAAACTGTTTTTT.

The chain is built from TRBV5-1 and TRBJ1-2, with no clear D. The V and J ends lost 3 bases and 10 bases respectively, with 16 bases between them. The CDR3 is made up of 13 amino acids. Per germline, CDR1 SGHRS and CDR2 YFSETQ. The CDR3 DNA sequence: TGCGCCAGCAGCTCCCTCCCGTGGCAATTCTACACCTTC. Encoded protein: CASSSLPWQFYTF.